Below, 5 T cell receptor beta chains from the same sample are listed, as sequenced in a study of T cell responses to AZD1222 COVID-19 vaccine. Method: immunoSEQ multiplex PCR; TCRdb's copy keeps in-frame clones and lacks some. The data contain roughly 55,000 clones, 70% to 90% of them singletons. The input for sequencing was peripheral blood, taken on day 0 of AZD1222 vaccination. The receptors here all came from an adult in good health.

The chain has TRBV7-2 and TRBJ2-1; D ambiguous. V was cut by 5 bases and J by 0 bases, with 11 bases left in between. This CDR3 region has 15 residues. Germline values: CDR1 SGHTA, CDR2 FQGNSA. CDR3 residues: CASSSWESSYNEQFF. The CDR3 nucleotides are TGTGCCAGCAGCAGTTGGGAAAGCTCCTACAATGAGCAGTTCTTC.

V gene TRBV18 combines with J gene TRBJ2-7, with D perhaps given as TRBD1 or TRBD2 (5 bases each). CDR3 size: 14 residues. Trimming stripped 4 bases from V and 0 bases from J, with 10 bases between. Germline V gene lookup returns CDR1 KGHSH and CDR2 LQKENI. DNA of the CDR3: TGTGCCAGCTCACGGGGGACGGCCTCCTACGAGCAGTACTTC. Translation: CASSRGTASYEQYF.

CDR3 coding DNA: TGTGCCAGCAGTGGGACAGGGGGCTCCTATAATTCACCCCTCCACTTT. This encodes CASSGTGGSYNSPLHF. The chain carries TRBV7-9 and TRBJ1-6; 11 positions match TRBD1. After removal of 6 bases from V and 0 bases from J, the junction contained 1 base not matched to a gene. This CDR3 has 16 amino acids. Germline V gene sequence: CDR1 SEHNR, CDR2 FQNEAQ (reference sequence).

V is TRBV9 and J is TRBJ2-1; D is unclear. This CDR3 is 15 amino acids long. From germline, CDR1 is SGDLS and CDR2 YYNGEE. Trimming removed 0 bases at V and 0 bases at J, with 7 bases between. CDR3 nucleotide sequence: TGTGCCAGCAGCGTAGAACCGAGCTCCTACAATGAGCAGTTCTTC. Protein: CASSVEPSSYNEQFF.

The rearrangement uses TRBV15 and TRBJ1-1; D is possibly TRBD1 (6 bases). Germline V gene lookup returns CDR1 LNHNV and CDR2 YYDKDF (reference sequence). V lost 0 bases to trimming and J lost 5 bases, with 16 bases between them. This CDR3 comprises 16 residues. The DNA for the CDR3 is TGTGCCACCAGCAGAGATGGTATGAGGGGGGATACTGAAGCTTTCTTT. Its protein product is CATSRDGMRGDTEAFF.